Included here is one T cell receptor beta chain sequence, with context. The data were produced by immunoSEQ multiplex PCR, yet TCRdb's version contains in-frame clones alone and is incomplete. The sample has roughly 250,000 clones, about 86% seen once. These data originate in a study of blood T cell repertoires in COVID-19. As for the study in general: The United States, Italy and Spain were the sources of the acute and convalescent COVID-19 samples.

Enrolment of Seattle patients took place during active infection, and they were followed longitudinally. V gave up 0 bases and J gave up 4 bases, with 13 bases separating them. Looked up from germline, CDR1 is LGHNA and CDR2 is YNFKEQ. This CDR3 comprises 16 residues. Sequenced sample: peripheral blood. The chain is built from TRBV4-2 and TRBJ1-3; possible D gene TRBD1, 6 bases. This receptor was identified in a person aged 65 to 85 with COVID-19, enrolled during active disease. The CDR3 loop reads CASSQDGGAGGNTIYF. For the CDR3, the DNA is TGTGCCAGCAGCCAAGATGGGGGGGCTGGCGGAAACACCATATATTTT.